These 10 T cell receptor beta chains were sequenced from one sample in a study of T cell repertoires in cytomegalovirus infection. These receptors' antigens are unknown. TCRdb processed the reads anew with MiXCR; each CDR3 protein has one entry. In the table there are some 800,000 distinct CDR3 sequences, over 25% of which are singletons. The source material was cultured CD8+ T cells from PBMCs, sampled from culture after CMV antigen stimulation. These receptors all come from a human donor in good health (CMV status not recorded). Some clones in this sample may be carry-over from other donors' samples.

The chain has TRBV2 and TRBJ1-4; D unclear. Trimming shortened V by 5 bases and J by 7 bases, and 11 bases separated the two germline ends. Germline CDR1 and CDR2: SNHLY and FYNNEI. The CDR3 is 13 amino acids. CDR3 bases: TGTGCCAGCAGTCCCTGGAGCTTTGAAAAACTGTTTTTT. Its protein product is CASSPWSFEKLFF.

The chain couples TRBV19 to TRBJ1-1; D gene unclear. Germline assignment: CDR1 LNHDA and CDR2 SQIVND (reference sequence). The V end lost 10 bases, the J end lost 1 base, and 10 bases lay between the germline ends. This CDR3 spans 12 amino acids. The CDR3 loop reads CAIARTNTEAFF. The CDR3, as DNA: TGTGCCATTGCGAGGACGAACACTGAAGCTTTCTTT.

This clonotype was seen more than once but under ten times. The chain combines TRBV4-1 with TRBJ2-1; 14 bases agree with TRBD2. The CDR3 has 19 amino acids. J was trimmed by 6 bases and V by 3 bases; bases with no gene match: 13. CDR1 and CDR2 (germline): MGHRA, YSYEKL. CDR3 nucleotides: TGCGCCAGCAGCCACAAACCGACTAGCGGGGGGGAAGTCGGCAATGAGCAGTTCTTC. Its protein is CASSHKPTSGGEVGNEQFF.

This clonotype has just a few counts. V is TRBV4-1 and J is TRBJ2-5, with D possibly being TRBD1 (5 bases). The CDR3 is made up of 16 amino acids. CDR1 is MGHRA, CDR2 YSYEKL, per germline. V was shortened by 3 bases and J by 0 bases, with 14 bases between the two germline ends. CDR3 protein: CASSHFSAGYQETQYF. For the CDR3, the DNA is TGCGCCAGCAGCCACTTTTCCGCAGGGTACCAAGAGACCCAGTACTTC.

This clonotype was counted only a few times. The chain links TRBV7-9 to TRBJ2-4, with D perhaps TRBD1 or TRBD2 (5 bases each). The germline V and J ends were trimmed by 5 bases and 1 base, with 15 bases remaining between them. The CDR3 has 16 amino acids. Per germline, CDR1 SEHNR and CDR2 FQNEAQ (reference sequence). CDR3: CASSGWDDEAKNIQYF. The CDR3 region has the DNA TGTGCCAGCAGCGGGTGGGACGACGAGGCCAAAAACATTCAGTACTTC.

This clonotype was recorded a few times. This chain links TRBV6-1 with TRBJ2-1, with 10 nucleotides matching TRBD2. The length of the CDR3 is 15 residues. After removal of 5 bases from V and 5 bases from J, the junction contained 6 bases not matched to a gene. The V gene's germline CDR1 is MNHNS and CDR2 SASEGT. The CDR3 nucleotides read TGTGCCAGCAGTTATATAGCGGGGGGAAACAATGAGCAGTTCTTC. Translation gives CASSYIAGGNNEQFF.

This chain connects TRBV7-9 to TRBJ2-7; perhaps TRBD1 as D (6 bases). The CDR3 is 12 residues long. The V and J ends lost 5 bases and 4 bases respectively, with 9 bases between them. Germline-derived CDR1 and CDR2 are SEHNR and FQNEAQ (reference sequence). The CDR3 reads CASSKTGYEQYF. Here the CDR3 DNA reads TGTGCCAGCAGCAAGACAGGATACGAGCAGTACTTC.

This chain links TRBV6-2 or TRBV6-3 with TRBJ2-5, with D perhaps TRBD1 (5 bases). V was trimmed by 2 bases and J by 3 bases, leaving 13 bases between them. The V gene's germline CDR1 is MNHEY and CDR2 SVGEGT. The CDR3 runs to 15 residues. CDR3 bases: TGTGCCAGCAGTTACCAAATAGGACAAAAAGAGACCCAGTACTTC. Amino acid sequence: CASSYQIGQKETQYF.

This clonotype was counted at least ten times. The CDR3 sequence: CATSRLAGGNHYEQYF. The CDR3 DNA sequence: TGTGCCACCAGCAGACTAGCGGGGGGAAACCACTACGAGCAGTACTTC. The rearrangement uses TRBV15 and TRBJ2-7; 11 positions agree with TRBD2. V gave up 2 bases and J gave up 3 bases; unmatched junction bases: 6. This CDR3 contains 16 residues. The germline V gene has CDR1 LNHNV and CDR2 YYDKDF (reference sequence).

The J gene is TRBJ2-7, the V gene TRBV6-1, with 12 bases fitting TRBD2. Germline V gene sequence: CDR1 MNHNS, CDR2 SASEGT. This CDR3 contains 16 residues. The CDR3 DNA sequence: TGTGCCAGCAGTTACCCAACTAGCGGGGGGCCTTACGGGCAGTACGTC. This translates into CASSYPTSGGPYGQYV.